This T cell receptor beta chain appears in the sequencing data of a study of T cell repertoires in cytomegalovirus infection. This clonotype was seen at least ten times. Trimming stripped 1 base from V and 3 bases from J, with 10 bases between. There are 15 residues in the CDR3. The germline V gene has CDR1 SGHTA and CDR2 FQGNSA. One entry per CDR3 protein results from TCRdb running MiXCR on the reads. Counted here are about 150,000 distinct CDR3 sequences, about a quarter occurring once; the ten biggest clones make up 10% to 11%. The sequencing input was PBMCs. The chain recombines TRBV7-2 with TRBJ2-4; D is unresolved. The origin of this receptor is a human donor in good health (CMV status not recorded). Some clones in this sample may be carry-over from other donors' samples. The CDR3 here is CASSLVWGGKNIQYF. CDR3 in DNA: TGTGCCAGCAGCTTAGTCTGGGGTGGCAAAAACATTCAGTACTTC. Supplemented by reference TRBV7-2 and TRBJ2-4, the full variable domain reads GAGVSQSPSNKVTEKGKDVELRCDPISGHTALYWYRQSLGQGLEFLIYFQGNSAPDKSGLPSDRFSAERTGGSVSTLTIQRTQQEDSAVYLCASSLVWGGKNIQYFGAGTRLSVL.